These 7 T cell receptor beta chains were all obtained from the same sample, sequenced in a study of T cells expressing NK-cell markers. With the 5' RACE reads reprocessed, TCRdb shows one record per CDR3 protein and no DNA. The data include roughly 380,000 distinct CDR3 sequences; the top ten clones carry about 5.2%. Sample: blood T cells: a sorted CD56 or NKG2C T cell subset, CD4+ or CD8+ T cells, or bulk PBMC T cells (not recorded which). The receptors were sampled from a man aged 18-75 years in good health.

This rearrangement joins TRBV25-1 to TRBJ1-6; lacking DNA, the TRBD1 call made by TCRdb goes unchecked. The V gene's germline CDR1 is MGHDK and CDR2 SYGVNS. The length of the CDR3 is 13 residues. The chain's CDR3 is CASRDPGTSPLHF. The whole variable domain, remainder taken from reference TRBV25-1 and TRBJ1-6, is EADIYQTPRYLVIGTGKKITLECSQTMGHDKMYWYQQDPGMELHLIHYSYGVNSTEKGDLSSESTVSRIRTEHFPLTLESARPSHTSQYLCASRDPGTSPLHFGNGTRLTVT.

This sequence joins TRBV5-6 and TRBJ1-1. This CDR3 spans 15 amino acids. Germline V gene lookup returns CDR1 SGHDT and CDR2 YYEEEE. The CDR3 is CASSLKRPLNTEAFF.

J is TRBJ2-1 and V is TRBV6-1; TCRdb names TRBD1, which stays unverified in the absence of DNA. The CDR3 sequence is 14 residues long. Germline CDR1 MNHNS, CDR2 SASEGT. The CDR3 protein is CASRWTTGWDEQFF.

The CDR3 spells CASSFSAGGETQYF. The rearrangement links TRBV11-2 to TRBJ2-5; TCRdb selects TRBD2, and the lack of DNA leaves this call unchecked. This CDR3 is 14 amino acids long. The germline V gene encodes CDR1 SGHAT and CDR2 FQNNGV.

This rearrangement joins TRBV7-2 to TRBJ2-1; TCRdb reports TRBD2, a call that lacks DNA to check it against. This CDR3 contains 14 residues. CDR1 SGHTA and CDR2 FQGNSA come from the germline V gene. CDR3 sequence: CASSWVAKDNEQFF.

The rearrangement links TRBV4-2 to TRBJ2-4; TCRdb's D gene call, TRBD2, goes unchecked for lack of DNA. The length of the CDR3 is 19 residues. Looked up from germline, CDR1 is LGHNA and CDR2 is YNFKEQ. The CDR3 protein is CASSRWTSGILLAKNIQYF.

The rearrangement uses TRBV19 and TRBJ1-1; the TCRdb call, TRBD1, lacks DNA for checking. Germline CDR1 LNHDA, CDR2 SQIVND (reference sequence). This CDR3 comprises 14 residues. The CDR3 is CASSTGWLNTEAFF.